This paragraph reports one T cell receptor (beta chain). Its cognate antigen is unknown. The donors were healthy bone marrow donors. This CDR3 is built from 15 residues. CDR1 SGHRS and CDR2 YFSETQ come from the germline V gene. PCR was performed using 60 Vbeta and 13 Jbeta primers. Study processing details: A later analysis counted 65 million to 95 million unique TCR beta chains, about 10 million shared. Sequenced by immunoSEQ multiplex PCR; TCRdb stores in-frame clones only, minus some. V, J and clone size derive from that table, while D and trimming were established from the DNA sequence. Of 85,000 to 100,000 clones in the sample, about 68% were seen once. The source of the sample is a study of cytomegalovirus exposure and HLA in healthy donors. Study-wide results and caveats: Association with HLA alleles at 0.05 false discovery rate was found for 16,951 TCR beta sequences in a later analysis.

Sequencing input: PBMCs. J is TRBJ2-7 and V is TRBV5-1, with 9 bases aligning to TRBD1. The DNA end is a closer match to TRBJ2-1, so the J assignment may be wrong. This TCR came from a human donor in good health. This CDR3 is CASSLIPGQGSEQFF. The CDR3 bases are TGCGCCAGCAGCCTGATACCGGGACAGGGATCCGAGCAGTTCTTC.